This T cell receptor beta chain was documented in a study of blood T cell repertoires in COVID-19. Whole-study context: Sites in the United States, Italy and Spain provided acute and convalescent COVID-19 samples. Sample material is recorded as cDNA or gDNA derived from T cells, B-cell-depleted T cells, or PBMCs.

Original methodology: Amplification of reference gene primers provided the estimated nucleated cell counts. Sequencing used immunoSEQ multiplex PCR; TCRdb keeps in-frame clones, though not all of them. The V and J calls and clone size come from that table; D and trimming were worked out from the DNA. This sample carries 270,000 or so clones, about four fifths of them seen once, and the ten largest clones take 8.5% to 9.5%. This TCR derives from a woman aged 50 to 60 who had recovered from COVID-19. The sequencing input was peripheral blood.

CDR3 coding DNA: TGTGCCAGCAGTCACAACACGGGCACTGAAGCTTTCTTT. Protein sequence: CASSHNTGTEAFF. The rearrangement links TRBV27 to TRBJ1-1; no clear D gene. The germline V gene has CDR1 MNHEY and CDR2 SMNVEV (reference sequence). Trimming removed 5 bases at V and 4 bases at J, with 11 bases between. The CDR3 extends over 13 amino acids.